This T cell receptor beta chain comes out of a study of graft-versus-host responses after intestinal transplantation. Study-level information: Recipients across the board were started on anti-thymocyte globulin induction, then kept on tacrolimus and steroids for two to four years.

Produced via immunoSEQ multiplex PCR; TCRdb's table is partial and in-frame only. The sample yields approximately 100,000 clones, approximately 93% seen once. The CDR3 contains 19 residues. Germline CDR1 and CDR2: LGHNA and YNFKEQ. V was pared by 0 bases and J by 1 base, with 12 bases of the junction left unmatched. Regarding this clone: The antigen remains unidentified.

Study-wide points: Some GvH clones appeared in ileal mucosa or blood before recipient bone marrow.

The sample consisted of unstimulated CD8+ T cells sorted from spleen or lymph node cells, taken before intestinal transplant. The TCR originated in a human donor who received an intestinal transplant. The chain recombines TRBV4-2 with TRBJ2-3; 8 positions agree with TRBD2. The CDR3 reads CASSQEGPGGLTRTDTQYF. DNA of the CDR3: TGTGCCAGCAGCCAAGAAGGACCGGGGGGGCTGACCCGCACAGATACGCAGTATTTT.